The 32 T cell receptor beta chains reported below all come from one sample, sequenced in a study of T cell changes during pregnancy in multiple sclerosis. TCRdb's table, derived via immunoSEQ multiplex PCR, lists solely in-frame clones and lacks some. Found here are roughly 53,000 clones, approximately 92% of them singletons; the top ten hold approximately 0.67%. The sample was CD4+ T cells from peripheral blood mononuclear cells, taken in the third trimester of pregnancy. The source of these receptors is a female donor with multiple sclerosis, enrolled in a pregnancy study.

This clone was counted a few times. This chain uses TRBV2 with TRBJ2-3, with 9 bases identical to TRBD2. With V trimmed by 2 bases and J by 5 bases, 5 bases remained unmatched. The germline gives CDR1 SNHLY, CDR2 FYNNEI. The CDR3 contains 15 residues. The CDR3 protein is CASSESSGSGDTQYF. CDR3 coding DNA: TGTGCCAGCAGTGAAAGTAGCGGGAGTGGAGATACGCAGTATTTT.

The V call is TRBV10-3, the J call TRBJ2-7, with D tentatively TRBD2 (6 bases). The CDR3 is 13 residues long. The V end lost 6 bases, the J end lost 0 bases, and 9 bases lay between the germline ends. Per the germline V gene, CDR1 is ENHRY and CDR2 is SYGVKD. The CDR3 protein is CAIRASDSYEQYF. The CDR3 bases are TGTGCCATCAGGGCTAGCGACTCCTACGAGCAGTACTTC.

This clone showed up just a few times. The chain is built from TRBV5-6 and TRBJ2-7; 12 nucleotides line up with TRBD2. CDR3 length equals 16 residues. V shed 4 bases, J shed 0 bases, and the junction held 5 bases outside the gene matches. Germline CDR1 is SGHDT and CDR2 is YYEEEE. The CDR3 region is CASSTGTSGFSYEQYF. The CDR3, as DNA: TGTGCCAGCAGCACCGGGACTAGCGGGTTCTCCTACGAGCAGTACTTC.

This chain uses TRBV2 with TRBJ1-3, with TRBD1 identical over 7 bases. The trim removed 7 bases at V and 2 bases at J, leaving 8 bases unmatched. This CDR3 comprises 15 residues. The germline V gene encodes CDR1 SNHLY and CDR2 FYNNEI. CDR3 amino acids: CASIVDRLTGNTIYF. Here the CDR3 DNA reads TGTGCCAGCATAGTGGACAGGTTGACTGGAAACACCATATATTTT.

The genes are TRBV6-5 and TRBJ2-2, with 8 bases matching TRBD1. Per germline, CDR1 MNHEY and CDR2 SVGAGI. The CDR3 covers 15 residues. Trimming at V came to 2 bases and at J to 6 bases, leaving 5 bases not matched to a gene. CDR3 nucleotides: TGTGCCAGCAGTTACGATAACAGGGGGGCCGGGGAGCTGTTTTTT. Encoded protein: CASSYDNRGAGELFF.

J is TRBJ2-7 and V is TRBV9; TRBD2 is a possible D gene (5 bases). V lost 0 bases and J 7 bases, leaving 11 bases between the germline ends. The CDR3 consists of 13 residues. The V gene's germline CDR1 is SGDLS and CDR2 YYNGEE. CDR3 sequence (DNA): TGTGCCAGCAGCGTAGGTGGGTCGGGGGAGCAGTACTTC. Residues: CASSVGGSGEQYF.

The V call is TRBV5-3, the J call TRBJ1-5; D uncertain. Being an ORF, TRBV5-3 has a function that is uncertain. The CDR3 is made up of 19 amino acids. V lost 4 bases and J 2 bases, leaving 25 bases between the germline ends. CDR3: CARSQSRGYHHTGNQPQHF. Here the CDR3 DNA reads TGTGCCAGAAGCCAATCCCGCGGCTACCACCATACTGGCAATCAGCCCCAGCATTTT.

This clone turned up a few times. The chain joins TRBV5-4 to TRBJ2-7, with D tentatively TRBD1 (5 bases). Germline CDR1 and CDR2: SGHNT and YYREEE (reference sequence). The CDR3 has 12 residues. V was trimmed by 4 bases and J by 7 bases, leaving 12 bases between them. CDR3 protein: CASSPGMEEQYF. CDR3 bases: TGTGCCAGCAGCCCAGGGATGGAAGAGCAGTACTTC.

The rearrangement uses TRBV5-6 and TRBJ1-2, with D unclear. Looked up from germline, CDR1 is SGHDT and CDR2 is YYEEEE. This CDR3 is built from 14 residues. V lost 2 bases, J lost 4 bases, and 12 bases lay in between. CDR3 in DNA: TGTGCCAGCAGCTTTTCGAGGGCGGGCTATGGCTACACCTTC. This gives the protein CASSFSRAGYGYTF.

The chain recombines TRBV2 with TRBJ1-5; 7 bases line up with TRBD1. V was clipped by 4 bases and J by 2 bases; unmatched bases: 8. CDR1 is SNHLY and CDR2 is FYNNEI in the germline V gene. The CDR3 runs 16 residues. This chain's CDR3 is CASSARTGEGNQPQHF. CDR3 nucleotide sequence: TGTGCCAGCAGTGCTCGAACAGGGGAGGGCAATCAGCCCCAGCATTTT.

This sequence joins TRBV28 and TRBJ1-5; no firm D call. CDR3 length equals 14 residues. Germline V lookup: CDR1 MDHEN, CDR2 SYDVKM. V was shortened by 1 base and J by 3 bases, with 7 bases between the two germline ends. In nucleotides, the CDR3 is TGTGCCAGCAGTTTATTGGCCGTCAATCAGCCCCAGCATTTT. Translated, it gives CASSLLAVNQPQHF.

The J gene is TRBJ1-2, the V gene TRBV18; 8 bases match TRBD1. The germline gives CDR1 KGHSH, CDR2 LQKENI. The CDR3 length is 17 residues. V was pared by 1 base and J by 3 bases, with 10 bases of the junction left unmatched. CDR3 residues: CASSPQQGAVRDYGYTF. In nucleotides, the CDR3 is TGTGCCAGCTCACCACAGCAGGGGGCAGTTCGGGACTATGGCTACACCTTC.

The table lists this clone with a count of one. The J gene is TRBJ1-1, the V gene TRBV27; D is possibly TRBD1 (6 bases). Germline V gives CDR1 MNHEY, CDR2 SMNVEV (reference sequence). The CDR3 consists of 16 residues. V was cut by 4 bases and J by 4 bases, with 19 bases left in between. CDR3: CASSSQSQGRATEAFF. CDR3 in DNA: TGTGCCAGCAGTTCTCAATCCCAGGGGAGGGCCACTGAAGCTTTCTTT.

V gene TRBV19 combines with J gene TRBJ2-2, with D perhaps TRBD1 (6 bases). V shed 5 bases and J shed 5 bases, with 12 bases lying between them. The CDR3 runs to 14 residues. Germline values: CDR1 LNHDA, CDR2 SQIVND (reference sequence). The CDR3 region is CASSFSRGTGELFF. CDR3 nucleotides: TGTGCCAGTAGTTTTAGCAGGGGAACCGGGGAGCTGTTTTTT.

This clone has only a few counts. The V and J genes are TRBV5-1 and TRBJ1-3; 7 positions agree with TRBD1. Losses at the gene ends were 3 bases for V and 4 bases for J; bases not matched to a gene: 13. Per the germline V gene, CDR1 is SGHRS and CDR2 is YFSETQ. The length of the CDR3 is 17 residues. CDR3 amino acids: CASSSDGQAWKGNTIYF. In DNA form, the CDR3 reads TGCGCCAGCAGCTCAGACGGACAGGCTTGGAAAGGAAACACCATATATTTT. Full variable domain (remainder filled in from reference TRBV5-1 and TRBJ1-3): KAGVTQTPRYLIKTRGQQVTLSCSPISGHRSVSWYQQTPGQGLQFLFEYFSETQRNKGNFPGRFSGRQFSNSRSEMNVSTLELGDSALYLCASSSDGQAWKGNTIYFGEGSWLTVV.

This clone was observed a single time. The chain recombines TRBV7-8 with TRBJ1-3; D may be TRBD1 (6 bases). V dropped 0 bases and J dropped 0 bases, with 9 bases sitting between them. This CDR3 contains 16 residues. Germline-derived CDR1 and CDR2 are SGHVS and FQNEAQ. The CDR3 reads CASSLATGPSGNTIYF. The CDR3 nucleotides are TGTGCCAGCAGCTTAGCGACAGGCCCCTCTGGAAACACCATATATTTT.

Points on this clone: Distinct nucleotide sequences in the sample also encode this CDR3. This chain links TRBV19 with TRBJ2-7, with 7 bases matching TRBD1. V shed 6 bases, J shed 3 bases, and the junction held 2 bases outside the gene matches. The V gene's germline CDR1 is LNHDA and CDR2 SQIVND (reference sequence). The CDR3 spans 12 residues. CDR3 loop: CASSRDSYEQYF. CDR3 DNA: TGTGCCAGTAGCCGGGACAGCTACGAGCAGTACTTC.

This clone was observed a few times. The chain has TRBV28 and TRBJ1-1, with 7 bases identical to TRBD1. Trimming removed 5 bases from V and 5 bases from J; junction bases left unmatched: 11. Looked up from germline, CDR1 is MDHEN and CDR2 is SYDVKM. The CDR3 has 15 residues. The CDR3 nucleotides are TGTGCCAGCAGTCTTGACTTAAGGGGGCTAACTGAAGCTTTCTTT. It yields the protein CASSLDLRGLTEAFF.

This clone was detected once. This sequence joins TRBV29-1 and TRBJ1-3, with a tentative D call TRBD1 (5 bases). This CDR3 is 16 amino acids long. Germline V gene sequence: CDR1 SQVTM, CDR2 ANQGSEA. V was trimmed by 1 base and J by 0 bases, leaving 13 bases between them. DNA of the CDR3: TGCAGCGTTGAAGGGATGGGGCCAAACTCTGGAAACACCATATATTTT. This codes for CSVEGMGPNSGNTIYF.

V usage is TRBV9 and J usage is TRBJ2-3; 9 bases are shared with TRBD1. The germline V gene has CDR1 SGDLS and CDR2 YYNGEE. The CDR3 totals 17 residues. With V trimmed by 0 bases and J by 5 bases, 10 bases remained unmatched. CDR3 DNA: TGTGCCAGCAGCGTAGTAGGGACAGGGAATTCAAAAGATACGCAGTATTTT. Protein product: CASSVVGTGNSKDTQYF. Full variable domain (remainder filled in from reference TRBV9 and TRBJ2-3): DSGVTQTPKHLITATGQRVTLRCSPRSGDLSVYWYQQSLDQGLQFLIQYYNGEERAKGNILERFSAQQFPDLHSELNLSSLELGDSALYFCASSVVGTGNSKDTQYFGPGTRLTVL.

J is TRBJ1-2 and V is TRBV28, with 7 bases that match TRBD1. The V and J ends lost 6 bases and 4 bases, in that order; junction bases with no gene match: 8. Germline assignment: CDR1 MDHEN and CDR2 SYDVKM. This CDR3 has 14 amino acids. CDR3 DNA: TGTGCCAGCAGGGGGGGACAGCGACCCTATGGCTACACCTTC. Protein product: CASRGGQRPYGYTF.

This chain uses TRBV5-1 with TRBJ2-7; D uncertain. The V and J ends lost 3 bases and 0 bases respectively, with 7 bases between them. Germline assignment: CDR1 SGHRS and CDR2 YFSETQ. This CDR3 has 13 residues. CDR3 region: CASSYDSSYEQYF. The CDR3 nucleotides are TGCGCCAGCAGCTACGATAGCTCCTACGAGCAGTACTTC.

The J gene is TRBJ1-1, the V gene TRBV7-3, with D maybe TRBD1 (5 bases). The germline CDR1 and CDR2 sequences are SGHTA and FQGTGA. This CDR3 is 14 amino acids long. V lost 3 bases, J lost 1 base, and 9 bases lay in between. In DNA, the CDR3 is TGTGCCAGCAGCTTGGGGCAGGGGAACACTGAAGCTTTCTTT. Translation gives CASSLGQGNTEAFF.

The chain recombines TRBV29-1 with TRBJ2-1; no firm D call. Germline CDR1 and CDR2: SQVTM and ANQGSEA. V lost 4 bases and J 9 bases, leaving 10 bases between the germline ends. The CDR3 contains 11 residues. This chain's CDR3 is CSVVASVEQFF. CDR3 DNA sequence: TGCAGCGTTGTTGCGTCGGTTGAGCAGTTCTTC.

The rearrangement links TRBV29-1 to TRBJ2-7, with D possibly matching TRBD1 (6 bases). CDR1 is SQVTM and CDR2 is ANQGSEA in the germline V gene. V was cut by 6 bases and J by 0 bases, with 12 bases left in between. The CDR3 consists of 13 residues. CDR3 DNA sequence: TGCAGCGTACGGACAGTTAACTCCTACGAGCAGTACTTC. This gives the protein CSVRTVNSYEQYF.

The rearrangement uses TRBV7-2 and TRBJ1-2; D is possibly TRBD1 (5 bases). CDR1 is SGHTA, CDR2 FQGNSA, per germline. This CDR3 region has 14 residues. Trimming took off 5 bases at V and 6 bases at J, with 16 bases between the two ends. CDR3 nucleotide sequence: TGTGCCAGCAGCCCCGGGTTCGGGGGAAATGGCTACACCTTC. Protein product: CASSPGFGGNGYTF. Based on the CDR3 plus reference TRBV7-2 and TRBJ1-2, the full variable domain is GAGVSQSPSNKVTEKGKDVELRCDPISGHTALYWYRQSLGQGLEFLIYFQGNSAPDKSGLPSDRFSAERTGGSVSTLTIQRTQQEDSAVYLCASSPGFGGNGYTFGSGTRLTVV.

This chain joins TRBV6-5 and TRBJ1-2; 7 bases are a match to TRBD1. With V trimmed by 0 bases and J by 2 bases, 0 bases remained unmatched. Germline CDR1 reads MNHEY; CDR2 reads SVGAGI. The CDR3 has 14 residues. CDR3 in amino acids: CASSYSGGNYGYTF. CDR3 DNA sequence: TGTGCCAGCAGTTACTCAGGGGGCAACTATGGCTACACCTTC.

CDR3 sequence reads: CASSQTTGVGNQPQHF. The CDR3 nucleotides are TGTGCCAGCAGCCAGACGACAGGCGTGGGCAATCAGCCCCAGCATTTT. The chain joins TRBV7-9 to TRBJ1-5; perhaps TRBD1 as D (6 bases). The V gene's germline CDR1 is SEHNR and CDR2 FQNEAQ (reference sequence). There are 16 residues in the CDR3. Trimming took 5 bases from V and 2 from J, leaving 16 bases between them. The complete variable domain, with remaining parts taken from reference TRBV7-9 and TRBJ1-5, reads DTGVSQNPRHKITKRGQNVTFRCDPISEHNRLYWYRQTLGQGPEFLTYFQNEAQLEKSRLLSDRFSAERPKGSFSTLEIQRTEQGDSAMYLCASSQTTGVGNQPQHFGDGTRLSIL.

The chain joins TRBV7-9 to TRBJ2-1, with 16 bases fitting TRBD2. The CDR3 covers 16 residues. Germline CDR1 and CDR2: SEHNR and FQNEAQ (reference sequence). J gave up 8 bases and V 6 bases, and 7 bases lay outside the gene matches. Here the CDR3 DNA reads TGTGCCAGCAGGGAGGGACTAGCGGGAGGGGGAGATGAGCAGTTCTTC. Translated, it gives CASREGLAGGGDEQFF.

V gene TRBV29-1 combines with J gene TRBJ2-1; 15 positions agree with TRBD2. The V and J ends lost 1 base and 3 bases, in that order; junction bases with no gene match: 4. The V gene's germline CDR1 is SQVTM and CDR2 ANQGSEA. The CDR3 loop spans 17 amino acids. CDR3 amino acids: CSVEGGTSGRLYNEQFF. CDR3 sequence (DNA): TGCAGCGTTGAAGGGGGGACTAGCGGGAGGCTCTACAATGAGCAGTTCTTC.

The V call is TRBV7-8, the J call TRBJ1-2; 7 nucleotides align to TRBD1. The length of the CDR3 is 17 residues. CDR1 and CDR2 (germline): SGHVS, FQNEAQ. The J segment lost 3 bases and the V segment lost 4 bases, leaving 14 bases of the junction unmatched. The CDR3 bases are TGTGCCAGCAGCTCGTTCCTGCAACGGACAGGACACTATGGCTACACCTTC. This translates into CASSSFLQRTGHYGYTF.

This chain connects TRBV4-1 to TRBJ1-5; D is possibly TRBD1 (6 bases). V shed 0 bases and J shed 5 bases, with 17 bases lying between them. Looked up from germline, CDR1 is MGHRA and CDR2 is YSYEKL. The length of the CDR3 is 17 residues. In nucleotides, the CDR3 is TGCGCCAGCAGCCAAGATCGGGCTCCAGGGGAAGATCAGCCCCAGCATTTT. It specifies CASSQDRAPGEDQPQHF.